The 21 T cell receptor beta chains below come from one sample, sequenced in a study of post-analysis software for immune sequencing data (dated by TCRdb to about 2015). Results and caveats for the whole study, not just this receptor: Roughly 5 TRBV segments, including TRBV5-6, TRBV5-1 and TRBV20-1, were significantly more frequent in patients than controls.

The method behind the library was PCR. These reads were obtained on an Illumina HiSeq 2500. To reduce PCR and sequencing biases, unique molecular identifiers were incorporated into the TCR beta cDNA libraries. TCRdb itself trimmed the public reads at Q25 with fastp, ran MiXCR and retained productive beta chains. When rows share a CDR3 protein, they turn into one entry using the most common DNA and genes. The sample table contains hundreds of thousands of distinct CDR3 sequences; only one count was recorded for approximately 59% of them. The ten largest clones represent about 10% of the sample. These receptors' antigens are unknown. Input material: blood. The receptors come from a girl aged 2 to 9 with multiple sclerosis.

The rearrangement uses TRBV12-3 or TRBV12-4 and TRBJ2-5; TRBD1 aligns across 12 bases. The CDR3 is made up of 17 amino acids. After removal of 6 bases from V and 5 bases from J, the junction contained 13 bases not matched to a gene. The CDR3 region has the DNA TGTGCCAGCAGCCTTGGGGGGACAGGGGGCTTGAGGGAGACCCAGTACTTC. It yields the protein CASSLGGTGGLRETQYF.

The CDR3 DNA is TGCAGTGCACACGGGACGCCTGGCTATGGCTACACCTTC. It translates to CSAHGTPGYGYTF. The genes are TRBV20-1 and TRBJ1-2; D is possibly TRBD1 (5 bases). The CDR3 consists of 13 residues. Trimming stripped 6 bases from V and 4 bases from J, with 15 bases between. Germline CDR1 DFQATT, CDR2 SNEGSKA (reference sequence).

The genes are TRBV10-3 and TRBJ1-1, with no clear D. Deletions cut 0 bases from V and 4 bases from J, with 9 bases between. There are 14 residues in the CDR3. The germline gives CDR1 ENHRY, CDR2 SYGVKD. The CDR3 DNA follows: TGTGCCATCAGTGAGTCCGAGGGTCTCACTGAAGCTTTCTTT. This codes for CAISESEGLTEAFF.

A note on this clonotype: Given a much more abundant clone one base away, this may be a read error. This sequence joins TRBV5-1 and TRBJ2-7; 8 bases are a match to TRBD1. This CDR3 contains 14 residues. Trimming removed 4 bases from V and 3 bases from J; junction bases left unmatched: 6. Germline CDR1 is SGHRS and CDR2 is YFSETQ. This CDR3 is CASSLGQECYEQYF. For the CDR3, the DNA is TGCGCCAGCAGCCTGGGACAGGAGTGCTACGAGCAGTACTTC. The full variable domain, with the rest looked up from reference TRBV5-1 and TRBJ2-7, is KAGVTQTPRYLIKTRGQQVTLSCSPISGHRSVSWYQQTPGQGLQFLFEYFSETQRNKGNFPGRFSGRQFSNSRSEMNVSTLELGDSALYLCASSLGQECYEQYFGPGTRLTVT.

The chain has TRBV7-9 and TRBJ2-3, with 15 bases that match TRBD2. V lost 3 bases and J lost 4; bases outside the gene matches: 8. The CDR3 has 18 amino acids. Germline CDR1 and CDR2: SEHNR and FQNEAQ (reference sequence). CDR3 region: CASSFSGLAGGIADTQYF. The CDR3, as DNA: TGTGCCAGCAGCTTTTCCGGACTAGCGGGAGGGATCGCAGATACGCAGTATTTT. The full variable domain, completed using reference TRBV7-9 and TRBJ2-3, is DTGVSQNPRHKITKRGQNVTFRCDPISEHNRLYWYRQTLGQGPEFLTYFQNEAQLEKSRLLSDRFSAERPKGSFSTLEIQRTEQGDSAMYLCASSFSGLAGGIADTQYFGPGTRLTVL.

This clonotype appeared once. This chain uses TRBV5-1 with TRBJ2-2; 7 positions match TRBD2. Germline loops: CDR1 SGHRS, CDR2 YFSETQ. The J segment lost 0 bases and the V segment lost 7 bases, leaving 12 bases of the junction unmatched. This CDR3 contains 17 residues. The CDR3 bases are TGCGCCAGCCAACGATCCCCCGGACTAGCGAACACCGGGGAGCTGTTTTTT. As protein: CASQRSPGLANTGELFF.

About this clonotype itself: Sequence at one end of the junction differs from germline and may be a read error. This chain connects TRBV13 to TRBJ2-1; 11 nucleotides agree with TRBD1. Germline CDR1 PRHDT, CDR2 FYEKMQ (reference sequence). The CDR3 totals 15 residues. The DNA for the CDR3 is TGTGTCAGCAGTGAGGACAGGGGGCCTTACAATGAGCAGTTCTTC. This translates into CVSSEDRGPYNEQFF.

The chain carries TRBV6-5 and TRBJ1-5; D is possibly TRBD1 (6 bases). Germline V gives CDR1 MNHEY, CDR2 SVGAGI. V was shortened by 5 bases and J by 6 bases, with 11 bases between the two germline ends. The CDR3 contains 13 residues. The CDR3 DNA follows: TGTGCCAGCAGTCTACAGGGTCGTCAGCCCCAGCATTTT. The encoded protein is CASSLQGRQPQHF.

The chain employs TRBV12-3 or TRBV12-4 and TRBJ1-1; D is perhaps TRBD1 (5 bases). Trimming removed 6 bases from V and 5 bases from J, with 10 bases in between. This CDR3 comprises 12 residues. The CDR3 spells CASRGGKTEAFF. The CDR3 DNA sequence: TGTGCCAGCAGGGGGGGGAAAACTGAAGCTTTCTTT.

This chain links TRBV20-1 with TRBJ1-1, with TRBD1 identical over 8 bases. The germline gives CDR1 DFQATT, CDR2 SNEGSKA (reference sequence). V was pared by 0 bases and J by 10 bases, with 10 bases of the junction left unmatched. The CDR3 extends over 14 amino acids. DNA of the CDR3: TGCAGTGCTAGAGATGGGGCAGGGGGCGCGGGAGCTTTCTTT. Protein: CSARDGAGGAGAFF.

The chain employs TRBV4-3 and TRBJ2-3, with 14 bases aligning to TRBD2. Germline CDR1 reads LGHNA; CDR2 reads YSLEER. The CDR3 loop spans 17 amino acids. Unmatched junction bases numbered 5, after V lost 4 bases and J lost 2 bases. CDR3 loop: CASSLWTSGGYTDTQYF. CDR3 sequence (DNA): TGCGCCAGCAGCCTTTGGACTAGCGGGGGGTACACAGATACGCAGTATTTT.

The V and J genes are TRBV5-1 and TRBJ2-3; D possibly matches TRBD1 or TRBD2 (5 bases each). Trimming removed 4 bases from V and 0 bases from J, with 15 bases in between. Germline assignment: CDR1 SGHRS and CDR2 YFSETQ. The CDR3 is made up of 16 amino acids. CDR3 bases: TGCGCCAGCAGCCATACCGGGACCGATAGCACAGATACGCAGTATTTT. Residues: CASSHTGTDSTDTQYF.

This sequence joins TRBV11-3 and TRBJ1-2; 9 positions match TRBD1. The CDR3 has 13 amino acids. After removal of 5 bases from V and 7 bases from J, the junction contained 5 bases not matched to a gene. Germline CDR1 reads SGHNT; CDR2 reads YENEEA. CDR3 region: CASSKDRGGGYTF. CDR3 DNA sequence: TGTGCCAGCAGCAAGGACAGGGGAGGTGGCTACACCTTC.

The genes are TRBV5-1 and TRBJ2-7; 9 nucleotides match TRBD2. The V gene's germline CDR1 is SGHRS and CDR2 YFSETQ. V shed 0 bases and J 3 bases; nucleotides not matched to a gene: 7. CDR3 length: 16 amino acids. CDR3 in amino acids: CASSLAPASGNYEQYF. CDR3 coding DNA: TGCGCCAGCAGCTTGGCCCCAGCTAGCGGGAACTACGAGCAGTACTTC.

The rearrangement joins TRBV29-1 to TRBJ2-3; 10 bases match TRBD2. Germline values: CDR1 SQVTM, CDR2 ANQGSEA. This CDR3 spans 11 amino acids. J was trimmed by 8 bases and V by 6 bases; bases with no gene match: 2. The CDR3 protein is CSVRTSGTQYF. In DNA, the CDR3 is TGCAGCGTCCGGACTAGCGGTACGCAGTATTTT.

This chain connects TRBV11-2 to TRBJ2-5; D call uncertain. With the DNA end fitting TRBJ2-7 better, the J assignment may be wrong. Germline values: CDR1 SGHAT, CDR2 FQNNGV. The CDR3 runs 13 residues. CDR3 sequence (DNA): TGTGCCAGCAGCTTAGTAATTTACTACGAGCAGTACTTC. Translation: CASSLVIYYEQYF.

Regarding this clonotype: Since a much larger clone is just one base distant, this may be a read error. The chain couples TRBV2 to TRBJ2-3; D gene uncertain. V was clipped by 7 bases and J by 0 bases, with 5 bases between them. Germline-derived CDR1 and CDR2 are SNHLY and FYNNEI. CDR3 length: 12 residues. The CDR3 region is CASTVSTDTQYF. The CDR3 DNA follows: TGTGCCAGCACCGTTAGCACAGATACGCAGTATTTT. The full variable domain, in which reference TRBV2 and TRBJ2-3 provide the parts outside the CDR3, is EPEVTQTPSHQVTQMGQEVILRCVPISNHLYFYWYRQILGQKVEFLVSFYNNEISEKSEIFDDQFSVERPDGSNFTLKIRSTKLEDSAMYFCASTVSTDTQYFGPGTRLTVL.

This clonotype is a singleton in its sample. The chain has TRBV5-4 and TRBJ1-6; no clear D. The length of the CDR3 is 12 residues. Germline CDR1 SGHNT, CDR2 YYREEE (reference sequence). V lost 5 bases and J lost 6, with 6 bases in between. The chain's CDR3 is CASRDSNSPLHF. Here the CDR3 DNA reads TGTGCCAGCAGGGATAGTAATTCACCCCTCCACTTT.

The rearrangement uses TRBV7-2 and TRBJ2-5; TRBD2 might be the D (6 bases). CDR3 length: 15 amino acids. Trimming stripped 0 bases from V and 5 bases from J, with 13 bases between. CDR1 is SGHTA and CDR2 is FQGNSA in the germline V gene. CDR3 residues: CASSLAPGGLETQYF. DNA for the CDR3: TGTGCCAGCAGCTTAGCCCCCGGAGGGCTGGAGACCCAGTACTTC. Full variable domain (remainder filled in from reference TRBV7-2 and TRBJ2-5): GAGVSQSPSNKVTEKGKDVELRCDPISGHTALYWYRQSLGQGLEFLIYFQGNSAPDKSGLPSDRFSAERTGGSVSTLTIQRTQQEDSAVYLCASSLAPGGLETQYFGPGTRLLVL.

This clonotype was recorded only once. V and J are TRBV19 and TRBJ1-6, with 9 nucleotides matching TRBD1. V shed 5 bases, J shed 5 bases, and the junction held 4 bases outside the gene matches. The CDR3 spans 15 residues. Germline V gene data show CDR1 as LNHDA and CDR2 as SQIVND (reference sequence). CDR3 coding DNA: TGTGCCAGTAGTGCCCGGACAGGGGATAATTCACCCCTCCACTTT. It is translated as CASSARTGDNSPLHF.

Worth noting for this clonotype: One junction end does not reproduce the germline sequence, and a read error may be involved. The rearrangement joins TRBV29-1 to TRBJ1-2; 8 bases fit TRBD1. The CDR3 covers 16 residues. Germline CDR1 is SQVTM and CDR2 is ANQGSEA. The CDR3 sequence: CSGGQGDGTRDYGHTF. In DNA form, the CDR3 reads TGCAGCGGTGGACAGGGCGACGGGACCCGGGACTATGGCCACACCTTC.